This paragraph reports one T cell receptor (beta chain). V dropped 0 bases and J dropped 1; count of bases not matched to a gene: 8. Germline CDR1 reads SGHDT; CDR2 reads YYEEEE. The CDR3 is made up of 17 amino acids. Profiling relied on immunoSEQ multiplex PCR, and the TCRdb table lists in-frame clones only, not all of them. This sample has 120,000 or so clones, with 70% to 90% found just once. The sample originates from a study of control samples from healthy donors and cancer patients. The genes are TRBV5-6 and TRBJ1-1, with 8 bases aligning to TRBD1. This TCR came from a man aged 45-65 years in good health. The sequencing input was blood. The CDR3 spells CASSLDRGIGTNTEAFF. CDR3 nucleotides: TGTGCCAGCAGCTTGGACAGGGGGATCGGTACGAACACTGAAGCTTTCTTT.